Presented here are 18 T cell receptor beta chains from one specimen sequenced in a study of T cells expressing NK-cell markers. TCRdb re-called the 5' RACE reads and catalogs CDR3 proteins one per entry, DNA excluded. The sample totals about 260,000 distinct CDR3 sequences; its top ten clones hold 0.39%. The sequencing sample was made of blood T cells: a sorted CD56 or NKG2C T cell subset, CD4+ or CD8+ T cells, or bulk PBMC T cells (not recorded which). All receptors derive from a young man in good health.

The chain joins TRBV7-6 to TRBJ2-5; TCRdb indicates TRBD2, and absent DNA this call remains unverified. The CDR3 consists of 15 residues. Germline CDR1 reads SGHVS; CDR2 reads FNYEAQ. CDR3 amino acids: CASSAEGLPQETQYF.

The chain is built from TRBV20-1 and TRBJ2-5; as DNA is missing, the TRBD1 call by TCRdb cannot be tested. The CDR3 loop spans 13 amino acids. The germline V gene has CDR1 DFQATT and CDR2 SNEGSKA (reference sequence). CDR3 protein: CSASRVMGETQYF.

This chain joins TRBV5-1 and TRBJ2-6; without DNA, the TCRdb call of TRBD2 cannot be checked. Per germline, CDR1 SGHRS and CDR2 YFSETQ. The CDR3 totals 14 residues. This chain's CDR3 is CASDGPSGANVLTF.

The rearrangement links TRBV5-1 to TRBJ2-3; lacking DNA, the TRBD1 call made by TCRdb goes unchecked. Looked up from germline, CDR1 is SGHRS and CDR2 is YFSETQ. The CDR3 is 16 residues long. This CDR3 reads CASSGAGTGGTDTQYF.

V is TRBV27 and J is TRBJ2-1; the TCRdb call, TRBD2, lacks DNA for checking. The CDR3 covers 15 residues. Germline loops: CDR1 MNHEY, CDR2 SMNVEV (reference sequence). The CDR3: CASTDGGPQGNEQFF.

This chain uses TRBV19 with TRBJ2-5; with no DNA, the TCRdb D assignment of TRBD1 cannot be verified. CDR1 is LNHDA and CDR2 is SQIVND in the germline V gene (reference sequence). The CDR3 runs 14 residues. The CDR3 loop reads CASSKGQGQETQYF. Variable domain in full (rest from reference TRBV19 and TRBJ2-5): DGGITQSPKYLFRKEGQNVTLSCEQNLNHDAMYWYRQDPGQGLRLIYYSQIVNDFQKGDIAEGYSVSREKKESFPLTVTSAQKNPTAFYLCASSKGQGQETQYFGPGTRLLVL.

The rearrangement links TRBV11-2 to TRBJ2-6; TCRdb's assignment of TRBD1 cannot be checked, as there is no DNA. This CDR3 spans 17 amino acids. Looked up from germline, CDR1 is SGHAT and CDR2 is FQNNGV. CDR3 sequence reads: CASSGGQSVSGANVLTF.

The gene calls are TRBV19 and TRBJ1-6; TCRdb indicates TRBD1, and absent DNA this call remains unverified. Germline lookup yields CDR1 LNHDA and CDR2 SQIVND (reference sequence). This CDR3 comprises 14 residues. This chain's CDR3 is CASRGQGRNSPLHF. Together with reference TRBV19 and TRBJ1-6, the CDR3 gives the full variable domain: DGGITQSPKYLFRKEGQNVTLSCEQNLNHDAMYWYRQDPGQGLRLIYYSQIVNDFQKGDIAEGYSVSREKKESFPLTVTSAQKNPTAFYLCASRGQGRNSPLHFGNGTRLTVT.

The chain employs TRBV12-3 or TRBV12-4 and TRBJ1-5; the D call of TRBD1 rests on TCRdb alone, since no DNA is present to check it. The CDR3 spans 15 residues. The CDR3 reads CASSSGLRGNQPQHF.

The CDR3 loop reads CASSYSFEVTGELFF. The genes are TRBV6-2 or TRBV6-3 and TRBJ2-2. The CDR3 has 15 amino acids. Germline-derived CDR1 and CDR2 are MNHEY and SVGEGT.

This chain uses TRBV20-1 with TRBJ2-1; with no DNA, the TCRdb D assignment of TRBD1 cannot be verified. CDR3 length: 14 amino acids. Germline V gene lookup returns CDR1 DFQATT and CDR2 SNEGSKA (reference sequence). CDR3: CSEAGSIAHNEQFF.

This chain joins TRBV20-1 and TRBJ2-5; TCRdb returns TRBD2, unconfirmable since there is no DNA. The CDR3 consists of 13 residues. Germline CDR1 reads DFQATT; CDR2 reads SNEGSKA (reference sequence). The CDR3 region is CSASRDSGIAQYF.

V and J are TRBV5-5 and TRBJ2-3. CDR1 and CDR2 from the germline V gene are SGHKS and YYEKEE (reference sequence). The CDR3 runs 16 residues. The CDR3 reads CASSLLNQQRTDTQYF. Filled out from reference TRBV5-5 and TRBJ2-3, the complete variable domain reads DAGVTQSPTHLIKTRGQQVTLRCSPISGHKSVSWYQQVLGQGPQFIFQYYEKEERGRGNFPDRFSARQFPNYSSELNVNALLLGDSALYLCASSLLNQQRTDTQYFGPGTRLTVL.

CDR3 amino acids: CASSVQGWNTGELFF. The chain joins TRBV28 to TRBJ2-2; lacking DNA, the TRBD1 call made by TCRdb goes unchecked. CDR3 length: 15 residues. The germline V gene encodes CDR1 MDHEN and CDR2 SYDVKM.

The rearrangement links TRBV7-8 to TRBJ1-2; the D gene TCRdb calls, TRBD1, cannot be checked with no DNA. The CDR3 sequence is 15 residues long. Germline-derived CDR1 and CDR2 are SGHVS and FQNEAQ. The CDR3 loop is CASSLAGHPHYGYTF.

This chain connects TRBV12-5 to TRBJ2-1; TCRdb returns TRBD1, unconfirmable since there is no DNA. This CDR3 contains 18 residues. Germline values: CDR1 LGHNT, CDR2 FRNRAP. The CDR3 sequence: CASGLAPGPSSSYNEQFF.

This rearrangement joins TRBV3-1 to TRBJ2-7; TCRdb calls TRBD1, which cannot be checked without DNA. The germline V gene encodes CDR1 LGHDT and CDR2 YNNKEL (reference sequence). There are 14 residues in the CDR3. This CDR3 is CASSQDPGVGEQYF.

The J gene is TRBJ2-1, the V gene TRBV11-2. Germline CDR1 and CDR2: SGHAT and FQNNGV. This CDR3 contains 14 residues. The CDR3 protein is CASSPGDTRDEQFF.